Following are 22 T cell receptor beta chains from one sample sequenced in a study of T cells after yellow fever vaccination. Each CDR3 protein is one row after TCRdb ran MiXCR on the 5' RACE reads. The repertoire holds 100,000 to 150,000 distinct CDR3 sequences, approximately 9% seen once, with approximately 39% in the top ten. The sample was CD8+ T cells sorted from PBMCs, taken on the day of the yellow fever booster vaccination. The receptors here all came from a young man who received the YFV17D yellow fever vaccine.

This clonotype was found a few times. The chain recombines TRBV14 with TRBJ2-5; D is possibly TRBD2 (6 bases). The CDR3 extends over 15 amino acids. CDR1 is SGHDN and CDR2 is FVKESK in the germline V gene. V lost 1 base to trimming and J lost 2 bases, with 11 bases between them. The CDR3 loop is CASSQVTGVQETQYF. The CDR3 coding sequence is TGTGCCAGCAGCCAAGTGACGGGGGTACAAGAGACCCAGTACTTC.

The chain carries TRBV3-1 and TRBJ2-7; no firm D call. V was cut by 3 bases and J by 0 bases, with 12 bases left in between. The germline V gene has CDR1 LGHDT and CDR2 YNNKEL (reference sequence). This CDR3 comprises 15 residues. The CDR3 reads CASSQAPWGSYEQYF. CDR3 DNA sequence: TGTGCCAGCAGCCAGGCCCCGTGGGGCTCCTACGAGCAGTACTTC.

This chain joins TRBV5-1 and TRBJ2-3; the D is unclear. The germline gives CDR1 SGHRS, CDR2 YFSETQ. The V end lost 0 bases, the J end lost 2 bases, and 7 bases lay between the germline ends. This CDR3 is 14 amino acids long. CDR3 region: CASSLVGNTDTQYF. CDR3 nucleotides: TGCGCCAGCAGCTTGGTAGGCAACACAGATACGCAGTATTTT.

The rearrangement joins TRBV5-1 to TRBJ2-7, with D possibly matching TRBD1 (6 bases). The CDR3 has 12 amino acids. Germline CDR1 reads SGHRS; CDR2 reads YFSETQ. V shed 4 bases and J shed 5 bases, with 10 bases lying between them. The CDR3 DNA follows: TGCGCCAGCAGCCCCCAGGGGCACGAGCAGTACTTC. As protein: CASSPQGHEQYF.

In nucleotides, the CDR3 is TGCGCCAGCAGCCAAGATGGCGTAGCGGGGGTGGAGACCCAGTACTTC. It encodes CASSQDGVAGVETQYF. The rearrangement uses TRBV4-3 and TRBJ2-5; 9 positions match TRBD2. CDR3 length: 16 amino acids. The germline gives CDR1 LGHNA, CDR2 YSLEER. With 0 bases clipped from V and 5 bases from J, the junction kept 7 bases outside the gene matches.

In its sample, this clonotype was seen a few times. The chain is built from TRBV27 and TRBJ2-5; 9 bases agree with TRBD1. Trimming took 4 bases from V and 5 from J; bases not matched to a gene: 5. Germline CDR1 and CDR2: MNHEY and SMNVEV (reference sequence). This CDR3 region has 14 residues. The CDR3 nucleotides are TGTGCCAGCAGTTCGAACAGGGGGCTGGAGACCCAGTACTTC. Translating gives CASSSNRGLETQYF.

This clonotype has just a few counts. V and J are TRBV7-2 and TRBJ2-5; D is undetermined. With 1 base removed from V and 6 bases from J, the gap between germline ends came to 15 bases. Germline assignment: CDR1 SGHTA and CDR2 FQGNSA. CDR3 length equals 15 residues. CDR3 DNA: TGTGCCAGCAGCTTAGAGTGGGGAAACCCTAAGACCCAGTACTTC. This codes for CASSLEWGNPKTQYF.

This clonotype was seen more than once but under ten times. This chain uses TRBV27 with TRBJ2-7, with a weak D call TRBD1 (5 bases). Germline V lookup: CDR1 MNHEY, CDR2 SMNVEV (reference sequence). The CDR3 runs to 14 residues. The V gene lost 4 bases and the J gene lost 4 bases, with 14 bases spanning the gap. The CDR3 reads CASSSWGRRYEQYF. The CDR3 DNA reads TGTGCCAGCAGTTCATGGGGCCGAAGATACGAGCAGTACTTC.

The rearrangement links TRBV12-5 to TRBJ2-2; no reliable D call. This CDR3 is built from 16 residues. Trimming took off 3 bases at V and 0 bases at J, with 11 bases between the two ends. Germline-derived CDR1 and CDR2 are LGHNT and FRNRAP. The CDR3 loop is CASGFGVSSNTGELFF. DNA of the CDR3: TGTGCTAGTGGTTTTGGGGTCAGTTCGAACACCGGGGAGCTGTTTTTT. The whole variable domain, filled in from reference TRBV12-5 and TRBJ2-2, reads DARVTQTPRHKVTEMGQEVTMRCQPILGHNTVFWYRQTMMQGLELLAYFRNRAPLDDSGMPKDRFSAEMPDATLATLKIQPSEPRDSAVYFCASGFGVSSNTGELFFGEGSRLTVL.

The chain employs TRBV6-6 and TRBJ1-5; 7 nucleotides match TRBD1. Germline lookup yields CDR1 MNHNY and CDR2 SVGAGI (reference sequence). After removal of 6 bases from V and 6 bases from J, the junction contained 8 bases not matched to a gene. CDR3 length equals 14 residues. CDR3 protein: CASRPGGQGQPQHF. CDR3 DNA sequence: TGTGCCAGCAGACCAGGGGGGCAAGGTCAGCCCCAGCATTTT.

This clonotype has a handful of counts. The rearrangement joins TRBV2 to TRBJ2-3, with D perhaps matching TRBD2 (6 bases). CDR3 length: 15 residues. Germline-derived CDR1 and CDR2 are SNHLY and FYNNEI. V shed 4 bases and J shed 0 bases, with 11 bases lying between them. This chain's CDR3 is CASSGESGSTDTQYF. The CDR3 DNA follows: TGTGCCAGCAGTGGTGAAAGCGGGAGCACAGATACGCAGTATTTT.

The rearrangement links TRBV7-9 to TRBJ2-1, with unresolved D. CDR1 SEHNR and CDR2 FQNEAQ come from the germline V gene (reference sequence). Between the trimmed V and J ends, which lost 5 bases and 7 bases, there was a span of 12 bases. The CDR3 is 13 amino acids. DNA of the CDR3: TGTGCCAGCAGCCCGGTCGGACCGAATGAGCAGTTCTTC. Translating gives CASSPVGPNEQFF.

The chain links TRBV5-5 to TRBJ1-2; TRBD1 matches at 7 bases. The germline CDR1 and CDR2 sequences are SGHKS and YYEKEE (reference sequence). CDR3 length: 14 amino acids. V lost 4 bases and J lost 7; bases outside the gene matches: 10. CDR3 sequence (DNA): TGTGCCAGCAGCGTCAAATACAGGGGTGGTGGCTACACCTTC. It specifies CASSVKYRGGGYTF. The full variable domain, with the rest looked up from reference TRBV5-5 and TRBJ1-2, is DAGVTQSPTHLIKTRGQQVTLRCSPISGHKSVSWYQQVLGQGPQFIFQYYEKEERGRGNFPDRFSARQFPNYSSELNVNALLLGDSALYLCASSVKYRGGGYTFGSGTRLTVV.

The rearrangement uses TRBV12-3 or TRBV12-4 and TRBJ2-3; 12 bases fit TRBD1. V trimming: 6 bases; J trimming: 6 bases; junction bases outside the gene matches: 4. CDR3 length: 14 amino acids. The CDR3 DNA is TGTGCCAGCAGAGGGACAGGGGGCGTGGATACGCAGTATTTT. This encodes CASRGTGGVDTQYF.

The rearrangement joins TRBV27 to TRBJ2-3, with D unclear. The germline V and J ends were trimmed by 5 bases and 2 bases, with 20 bases remaining between them. This CDR3 contains 17 residues. Looked up from germline, CDR1 is MNHEY and CDR2 is SMNVEV (reference sequence). CDR3 nucleotide sequence: TGTGCCAGCAGTCCCATCCCCAGTGGATCGGTCACAGATACGCAGTATTTT. Translated: CASSPIPSGSVTDTQYF.

This clonotype was picked up many times. J is TRBJ1-2 and V is TRBV15; D might be TRBD1 (5 bases). This CDR3 contains 16 residues. Trimming left V 0 bases short and J 1 base short, with 12 bases between. Germline values: CDR1 LNHNV, CDR2 YYDKDF (reference sequence). The DNA of the CDR3 is TGTGCCACCAGCAGAGATCCCCAGGGAAGTAACTATGGCTACACCTTC. Protein product: CATSRDPQGSNYGYTF.

The CDR3 bases are TGTGCCAGCAGCCCAGCACAGGGGGCACCGACAGATACGCAGTATTTT. It codes for CASSPAQGAPTDTQYF. The rearrangement joins TRBV7-9 to TRBJ2-3; TRBD1 agrees at 9 bases. CDR1 and CDR2 (germline): SEHNR, FQNEAQ (reference sequence). Trimming cost V 5 bases and J 3 bases; bases outside gene matches: 9. This CDR3 contains 16 residues.

This clonotype was detected a few times. The germline gene is not matched at one end of the junction; a read error may be the cause. The chain has TRBV19 and TRBJ2-7; D is possibly TRBD2 (6 bases). Germline assignment: CDR1 LNHDA and CDR2 SQIVND (reference sequence). The CDR3 is 13 residues long. CDR3 sequence (DNA): TGCACGTCAGCCGCGGCCCGGGGGTACGAGCAGTACTTC. This sequence encodes CTSAAARGYEQYF.

This clonotype showed up many times. V is TRBV6-2 or TRBV6-3 and J is TRBJ1-6; no clear D. Trimming took 0 bases from V and 14 from J, leaving 8 bases between them. CDR3 length equals 12 residues. From germline, CDR1 is MNHEY and CDR2 SVGEGT. This CDR3 reads CASSYSGNALHF. The CDR3 DNA is TGTGCCAGCAGTTACTCGGGCAATGCCCTCCACTTT.

This clonotype has a count of ten or more. This sequence joins TRBV12-3 or TRBV12-4 and TRBJ2-1, with D unresolved. The CDR3 loop spans 12 amino acids. Trimming cost V 2 bases and J 6 bases, with 5 bases left between them. The CDR3 here is CASSLLINEQFF. For the CDR3, the DNA is TGTGCCAGCAGTTTATTGATCAATGAGCAGTTCTTC.

This clonotype was counted between two and nine times. The rearrangement joins TRBV19 to TRBJ1-1; D is uncertain. The V gene lost 4 bases and the J gene lost 5 bases, with 11 bases spanning the gap. The CDR3 length is 13 residues. Germline V gene data show CDR1 as LNHDA and CDR2 as SQIVND (reference sequence). CDR3 bases: TGTGCCAGTAGTAGGGATTTAACAACTGAAGCTTTCTTT. Its translation: CASSRDLTTEAFF. Full variable domain (outside the CDR3, taken from reference TRBV19 and TRBJ1-1): DGGITQSPKYLFRKEGQNVTLSCEQNLNHDAMYWYRQDPGQGLRLIYYSQIVNDFQKGDIAEGYSVSREKKESFPLTVTSAQKNPTAFYLCASSRDLTTEAFFGQGTRLTVV.

This clonotype has only a few counts. CDR3 nucleotides: TGCAGTGCTAGAGGGGGACTAGCGGGGCTAGCCAAAAACATTCAGTACTTC. Translation: CSARGGLAGLAKNIQYF. This chain connects TRBV20-1 to TRBJ2-4; 13 bases line up with TRBD2. This CDR3 is built from 17 residues. CDR1 DFQATT and CDR2 SNEGSKA come from the germline V gene (reference sequence). V gave up 1 base and J gave up 0 bases; unmatched junction bases: 3.